Listed here is a single TCR beta chain. Its antigen is as yet unknown. TCRdb's table, derived via immunoSEQ multiplex PCR, lists solely in-frame clones and lacks some. The sample has around 240,000 clones, 88% seen once. This entry is derived from a study of Ad26.COV2.S vaccination and SARS-CoV-2 variants. Study background: As a participant in COV1001, the donor was in the Ad26.COV2.S trial arm. Into the muscle, Ad26.COV2.S was dosed once or twice, 56 days apart.

Indicated treatment: some 20 received Ad26.COV2.S at low or high dose, single or two shots; 5 received placebo; per-sample allocation not given. Sampling was performed 63 days after the first vaccine or placebo injection. Donation came from an adult in Boston who was aged 18-55 years. Germline V gene data show CDR1 as MNHNY and CDR2 as SVGAGI (reference sequence). Deletions cut 6 bases from V and 0 bases from J, with 11 bases between. There are 15 residues in the CDR3. Findings and limits, study-wide: In TCR breadth and depth analyses, total T cell responses may have been underestimated.

This rearrangement joins TRBV6-6 to TRBJ1-4; D gene uncertain. The TCR originated in a person aged 18-65 years who received the Ad26.COV2.S COVID-19 vaccine or a placebo. The specimen comprised peripheral blood, sampled in a trial of Ad26.COV2.S vaccine versus placebo. Here the CDR3 reads CASSSGSATNEKLFF. CDR3 coding DNA: TGTGCCAGCAGCTCTGGGAGCGCAACTAATGAAAAACTGTTTTTT.